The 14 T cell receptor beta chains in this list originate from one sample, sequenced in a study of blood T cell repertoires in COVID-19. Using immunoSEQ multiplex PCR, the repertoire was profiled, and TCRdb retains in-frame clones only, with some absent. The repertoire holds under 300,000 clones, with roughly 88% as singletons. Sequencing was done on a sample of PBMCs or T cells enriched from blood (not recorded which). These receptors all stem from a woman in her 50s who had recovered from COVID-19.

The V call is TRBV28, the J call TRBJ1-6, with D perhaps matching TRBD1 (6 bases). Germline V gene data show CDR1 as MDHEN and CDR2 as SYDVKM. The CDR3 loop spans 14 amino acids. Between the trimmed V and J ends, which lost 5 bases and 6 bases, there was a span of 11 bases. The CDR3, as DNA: TGTGCCAGCAGTCGGACAGTGAGTAATTCACCCCTCCACTTT. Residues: CASSRTVSNSPLHF. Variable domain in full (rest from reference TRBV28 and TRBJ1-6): DVKVTQSSRYLVKRTGEKVFLECVQDMDHENMFWYRQDPGLGLRLIYFSYDVKMKEKGDIPEGYSVSREKKERFSLILESASTNQTSMYLCASSRTVSNSPLHFGNGTRLTVT.

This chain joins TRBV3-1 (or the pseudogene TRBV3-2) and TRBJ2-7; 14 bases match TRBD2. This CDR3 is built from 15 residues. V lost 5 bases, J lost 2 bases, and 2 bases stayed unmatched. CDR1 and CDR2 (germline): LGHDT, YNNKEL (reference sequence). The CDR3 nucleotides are TGTGCCAGCAGCTCGACTAGCGGGAGGGCCTACGAGCAGTACTTC. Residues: CASSSTSGRAYEQYF.

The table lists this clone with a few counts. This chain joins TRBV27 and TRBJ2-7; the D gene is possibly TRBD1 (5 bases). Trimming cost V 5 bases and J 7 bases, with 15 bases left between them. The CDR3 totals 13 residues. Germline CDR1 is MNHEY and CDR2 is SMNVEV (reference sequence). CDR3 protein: CASSPMGRGEQYF. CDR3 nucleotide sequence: TGTGCCAGCAGTCCCATGGGGCGTGGAGAGCAGTACTTC.

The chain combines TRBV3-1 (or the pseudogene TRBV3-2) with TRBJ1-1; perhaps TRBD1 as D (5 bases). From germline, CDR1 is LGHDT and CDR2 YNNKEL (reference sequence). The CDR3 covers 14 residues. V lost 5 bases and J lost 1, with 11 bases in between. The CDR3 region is CASSYKGKNTEAFF. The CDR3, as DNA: TGTGCCAGCAGCTACAAGGGGAAGAACACTGAAGCTTTCTTT.

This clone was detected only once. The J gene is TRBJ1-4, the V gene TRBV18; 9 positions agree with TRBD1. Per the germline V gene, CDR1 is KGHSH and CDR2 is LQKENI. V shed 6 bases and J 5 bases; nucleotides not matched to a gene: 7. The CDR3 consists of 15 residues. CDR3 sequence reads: CASSLSGTGNEKLFF. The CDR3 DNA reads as TGTGCCAGCTCGCTCTCCGGGACAGGGAATGAAAAACTGTTTTTT.

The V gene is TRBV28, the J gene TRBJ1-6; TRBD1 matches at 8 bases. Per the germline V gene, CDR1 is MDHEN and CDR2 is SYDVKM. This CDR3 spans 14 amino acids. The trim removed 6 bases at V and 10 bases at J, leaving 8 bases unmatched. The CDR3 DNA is TGTGCCAGCAGCCCCGGACAGGGAGGATCACCCCTCCACTTT. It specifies CASSPGQGGSPLHF.

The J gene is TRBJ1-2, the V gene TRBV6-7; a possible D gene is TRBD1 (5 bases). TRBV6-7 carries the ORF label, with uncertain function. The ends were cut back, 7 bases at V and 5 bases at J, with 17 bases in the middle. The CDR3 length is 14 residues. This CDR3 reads CASNIQDTVYGYTF. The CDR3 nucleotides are TGTGCCAGCAATATTCAGGACACGGTTTATGGCTACACCTTC.

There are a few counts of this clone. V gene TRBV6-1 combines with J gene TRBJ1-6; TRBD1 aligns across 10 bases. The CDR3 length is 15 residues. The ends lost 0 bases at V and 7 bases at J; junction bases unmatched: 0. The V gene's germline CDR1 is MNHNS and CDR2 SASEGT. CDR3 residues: CASSEATGGNSPLHF. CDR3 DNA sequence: TGTGCCAGCAGTGAAGCGACAGGGGGCAATTCACCCCTCCACTTT.

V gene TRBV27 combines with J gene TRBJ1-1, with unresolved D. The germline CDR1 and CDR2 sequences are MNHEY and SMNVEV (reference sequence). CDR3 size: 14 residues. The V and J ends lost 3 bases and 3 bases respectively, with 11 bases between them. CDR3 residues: CASSLWAGYTEAFF. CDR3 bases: TGTGCCAGCAGTTTGTGGGCCGGATACACTGAAGCTTTCTTT.

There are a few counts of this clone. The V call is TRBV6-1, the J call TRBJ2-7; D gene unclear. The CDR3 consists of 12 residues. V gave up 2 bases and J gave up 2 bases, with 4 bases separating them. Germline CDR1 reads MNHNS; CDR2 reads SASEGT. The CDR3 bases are TGTGCCAGCAGTGAATTCACCTACGAGCAGTACTTC. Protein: CASSEFTYEQYF.

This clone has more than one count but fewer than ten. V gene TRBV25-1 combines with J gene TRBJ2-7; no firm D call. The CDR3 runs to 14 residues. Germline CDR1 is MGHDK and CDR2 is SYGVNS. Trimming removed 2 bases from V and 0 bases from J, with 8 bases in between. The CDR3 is CASSEGYSSYEQYF. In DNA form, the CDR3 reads TGTGCCAGCAGTGAAGGATACAGCTCCTACGAGCAGTACTTC.

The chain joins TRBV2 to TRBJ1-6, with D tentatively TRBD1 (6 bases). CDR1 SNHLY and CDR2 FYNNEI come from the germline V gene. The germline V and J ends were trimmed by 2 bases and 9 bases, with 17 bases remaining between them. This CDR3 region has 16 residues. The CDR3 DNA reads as TGTGCCAGCAGTGAAAGGTGGGGGGGCCCGGGTTCACCCCTCCACTTT. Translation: CASSERWGGPGSPLHF.

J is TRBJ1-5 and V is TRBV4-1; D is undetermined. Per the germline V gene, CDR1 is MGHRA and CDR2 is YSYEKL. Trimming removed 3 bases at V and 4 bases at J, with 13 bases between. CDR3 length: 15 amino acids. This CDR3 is CASSHDPTRNQPQHF. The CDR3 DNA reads TGCGCCAGCAGCCATGATCCGACGAGGAATCAGCCCCAGCATTTT.

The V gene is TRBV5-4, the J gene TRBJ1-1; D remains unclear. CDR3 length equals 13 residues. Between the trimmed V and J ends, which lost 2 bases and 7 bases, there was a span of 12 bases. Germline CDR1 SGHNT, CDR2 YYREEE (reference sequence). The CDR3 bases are TGTGCCAGCAGCTTAGACCCCGGGAGTGAAGCTTTCTTT. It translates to CASSLDPGSEAFF.